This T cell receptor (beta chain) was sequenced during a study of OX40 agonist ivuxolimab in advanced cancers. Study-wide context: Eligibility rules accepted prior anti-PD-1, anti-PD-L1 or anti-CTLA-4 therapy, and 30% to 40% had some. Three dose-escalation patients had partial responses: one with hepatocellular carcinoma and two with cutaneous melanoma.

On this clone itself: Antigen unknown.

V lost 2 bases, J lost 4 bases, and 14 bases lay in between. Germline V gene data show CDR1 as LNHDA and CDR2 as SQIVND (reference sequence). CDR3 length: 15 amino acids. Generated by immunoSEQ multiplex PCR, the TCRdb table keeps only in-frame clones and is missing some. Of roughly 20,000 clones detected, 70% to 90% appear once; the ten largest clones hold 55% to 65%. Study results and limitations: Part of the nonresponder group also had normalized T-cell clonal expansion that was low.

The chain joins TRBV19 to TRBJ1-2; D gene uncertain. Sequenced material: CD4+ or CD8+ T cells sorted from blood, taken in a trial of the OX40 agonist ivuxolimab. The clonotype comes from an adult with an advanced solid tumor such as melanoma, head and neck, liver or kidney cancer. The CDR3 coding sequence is TGTGCCAGTAGTATAAGTCAACCGACGGGCTATGGCTACACCTTC. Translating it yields CASSISQPTGYGYTF.